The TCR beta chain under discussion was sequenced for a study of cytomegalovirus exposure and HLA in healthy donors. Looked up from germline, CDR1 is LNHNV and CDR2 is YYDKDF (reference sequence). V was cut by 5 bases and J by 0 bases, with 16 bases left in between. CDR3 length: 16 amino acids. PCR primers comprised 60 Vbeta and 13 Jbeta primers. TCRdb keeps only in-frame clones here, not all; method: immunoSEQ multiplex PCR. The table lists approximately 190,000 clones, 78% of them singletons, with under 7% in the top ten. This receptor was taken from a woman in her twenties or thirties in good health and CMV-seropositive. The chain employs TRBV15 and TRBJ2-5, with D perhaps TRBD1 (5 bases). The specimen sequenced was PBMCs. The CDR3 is CATSHLRAGYQETQYF. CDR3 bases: TGTGCCACCAGCCACCTCCGGGCAGGGTACCAAGAGACCCAGTACTTC.